What follows is one TCR beta chain and its context. The sample comes from a study of T cell responses to AZD1222 COVID-19 vaccine. The CDR3 covers 13 residues. V was clipped by 5 bases and J by 7 bases; unmatched bases: 3. Germline V gene lookup returns CDR1 MNHEY and CDR2 SVGAGI. This table comes from immunoSEQ multiplex PCR, and its TCRdb copy is limited to in-frame clones, with some not included. Here the sample spans 180,000 or so clones, roughly nine tenths being singletons. The input for sequencing was peripheral blood, taken on day 0 of AZD1222 vaccination. The TCR comes from an adult in good health. The rearrangement joins TRBV6-5 to TRBJ2-1, with 9 bases matching TRBD2. The CDR3 region is CASSRLAVNEQFF. The CDR3 coding sequence is TGTGCCAGCAGTAGACTAGCGGTGAATGAGCAGTTCTTC.